These 9 T cell receptor beta chains came from one sample sequenced in a study of blood T cell repertoires in COVID-19 (dated by TCRdb to 2020 to 2021). Preparation of the library involved the immunoSEQ multiplex PCR assay. This immuneACCESS table, as held by TCRdb, lists in-frame sequences with V and J called but not all clones. Of the missing ones, under half trace to an unresolved V gene in checked studies; the others have no known cause. The sample data list 250,000 to 300,000 clones, and 65% to 90% of these were observed just once. Clones ranked in the top ten supply over 2.5% of the sample. What was sequenced was peripheral blood. Receptors originate from a woman aged 60-75 years with active or convalescent COVID-19.

This chain links TRBV28 with TRBJ2-3, with 9 bases identical to TRBD2. This CDR3 has 17 amino acids. CDR1 is MDHEN, CDR2 SYDVKM, per germline. The trim removed 7 bases at V and 2 bases at J, leaving 13 bases unmatched. The CDR3 loop is CASIPPVSGGFTDTQYF. The CDR3 region has the DNA TGTGCCAGCATCCCTCCGGTTAGCGGGGGATTCACAGATACGCAGTATTTT.

The chain recombines TRBV7-2 with TRBJ2-5; 7 nucleotides align to TRBD1. Trimming took 5 bases from V and 1 from J; bases not matched to a gene: 16. Germline V CDR1 and CDR2: SGHTA, FQGNSA. The CDR3 sequence is 18 residues long. DNA for the CDR3: TGTGCCAGCAGCATAGGGGGCAGGGTAGAGACTGGCCAAGAGACCCAGTACTTC. It specifies CASSIGGRVETGQETQYF.

The rearrangement links TRBV11-2 to TRBJ2-3; 7 nucleotides line up with TRBD2. V lost 1 base, J lost 4 bases, and 5 bases stayed unmatched. Germline V lookup: CDR1 SGHAT, CDR2 FQNNGV. There are 15 residues in the CDR3. The CDR3 here is CASSLGLSGADTQYF. CDR3 DNA sequence: TGTGCCAGCAGCTTAGGACTAAGCGGGGCAGATACGCAGTATTTT.

The J gene is TRBJ2-2, the V gene TRBV7-3, with TRBD2 matching 9 bases. V was clipped by 5 bases and J by 4 bases; unmatched bases: 5. CDR3 length: 15 amino acids. Germline CDR1 reads SGHTA; CDR2 reads FQGTGA. CDR3 coding DNA: TGTGCCAGCAGCCTAAGCGGGGGGCCCACCGGGGAGCTGTTTTTT. This sequence encodes CASSLSGGPTGELFF.

V gene TRBV10-2 combines with J gene TRBJ2-5; 10 nucleotides align to TRBD1. Germline-derived CDR1 and CDR2 are WSHSY and SAAADI. CDR3 size: 16 residues. V shed 3 bases, J shed 5 bases, and the junction held 9 bases outside the gene matches. DNA of the CDR3: TGCGCCAGCAGTGATAGATCTTTGGGACAGGGGGAGACCCAGTACTTC. This codes for CASSDRSLGQGETQYF.

The V call is TRBV18, the J call TRBJ2-3; 12 bases line up with TRBD2. CDR3 length: 18 amino acids. The V and J ends lost 5 bases and 4 bases, in that order; junction bases with no gene match: 13. The germline gives CDR1 KGHSH, CDR2 LQKENI. CDR3: CASSELAGGTVSPDTQYF. The DNA for the CDR3 is TGTGCCAGCTCAGAACTAGCGGGGGGCACGGTGTCGCCAGATACGCAGTATTTT. Full variable domain (remainder filled in from reference TRBV18 and TRBJ2-3): NAGVMQNPRHLVRRRGQEARLRCSPMKGHSHVYWYRQLPEEGLKFMVYLQKENIIDESGMPKERFSAEFPKEGPSILRIQQVVRGDSAAYFCASSELAGGTVSPDTQYFGPGTRLTVL.

The V gene is TRBV2, the J gene TRBJ2-1, with 9 bases matching TRBD1. V was clipped by 8 bases and J by 1 base; unmatched bases: 6. This CDR3 is 15 amino acids long. Looked up from germline, CDR1 is SNHLY and CDR2 is FYNNEI. CDR3 loop: CASAGGTGSYNEQFF. CDR3 coding DNA: TGTGCCAGCGCGGGTGGGACAGGGTCCTACAATGAGCAGTTCTTC.

The V call is TRBV10-3, the J call TRBJ1-4, with 7 bases matching TRBD1. V lost 4 bases, J lost 2 bases, and 4 bases stayed unmatched. CDR1 is ENHRY, CDR2 SYGVKD, per germline. The CDR3 sequence is 15 residues long. In DNA, the CDR3 is TGTGCCATCAGTGCTTCAGGGGGGACTAATGAAAAACTGTTTTTT. This gives the protein CAISASGGTNEKLFF.

The chain combines TRBV4-1 with TRBJ1-1, with a weak D call TRBD1 (5 bases). This CDR3 has 13 residues. The germline V gene has CDR1 MGHRA and CDR2 YSYEKL. V was clipped by 7 bases and J by 1 base, with 10 bases between them. The CDR3 DNA follows: TGCGCCAGCAACGACAGACGGAACACTGAAGCTTTCTTT. Its translation is CASNDRRNTEAFF.